This T cell receptor (beta chain) was recorded in a study of T cells in narcolepsy. On the study more broadly: Enrolled donors included narcolepsy type 1 or type 2 patients and healthy controls. Study-level findings and limits: Comparing one patient's CSF and blood CD4+ clonotypes highlighted HCRT- and TRIB2-specific autoreactive clonotypes. Blood of same and different patients, but not healthy controls, reportedly held recurring autoreactive clonotypes.

Concerning this clone itself: The antigen is not known.

Some clones are missing from TCRdb's copy, which holds only in-frame ones; the method was immunoSEQ multiplex PCR. The sample yields tens of thousands of clones, around 81% seen once. The specimen was CD45RA- memory CD4+ T cells from PBMCs. The receptor comes from a human donor with narcolepsy.

CDR3 sequence reads: CASSNPPDEQYF. CDR3 bases: TGTGCCAGCTCAAACCCCCCCGACGAGCAGTACTTC. The chain links TRBV18 to TRBJ2-7; unclear D gene. The CDR3 has 12 amino acids. CDR1 is KGHSH, CDR2 LQKENI, per germline. The V end lost 5 bases, the J end lost 5 bases, and 10 bases lay between the germline ends.